This T cell receptor (beta chain) was obtained from a study of CD8+ T cells in alopecia areata. The treatment was: oral pan-JAK inhibitor, 5-10 mg twice daily. Cell sorting on a FACSAria was used to separate CD4+ and CD8+ T cells from the PBMCs. Germline CDR1 is MNHEY and CDR2 is SVGAGI. The V gene lost 4 bases and the J gene lost 4 bases, with 8 bases spanning the gap. The CDR3 runs to 13 residues. General study findings and limits: Under tofacitinib, numerous expanded lesional clonotypes remained detectable in scalp and blood. Sequences from scalp samples also cover resident alphabeta T cells of normal skin. TCR sharing was clearer in mice than between patients, perhaps partly owing to patient HLA diversity.

On this clone itself: Its antigen is unknown.

RNA was isolated and reverse transcribed to cDNA, the sequencing template. Using immunoSEQ multiplex PCR, the repertoire was profiled, and TCRdb retains in-frame clones only, with some absent. The sample yields more than 150,000 clones, under 60% seen once. The sequence came from a human donor with alopecia areata. The rearrangement joins TRBV6-5 to TRBJ2-1; D is perhaps TRBD2 (6 bases). This specimen consisted of CD8+ T cells sorted from blood, obtained at week 24, from a patient treated with tofacitinib. The CDR3 spells CASSSGTYNEQFF. The CDR3 nucleotides are TGTGCCAGCAGTTCCGGGACTTACAATGAGCAGTTCTTC.